A single sample gave rise to the 21 T cell receptor beta chains below, sequenced in a study of tumor and adjacent non-tumor tissue in lung cancer. The library came from three nested PCR rounds adapted from ARM-PCR protocols. TCRdb independently ran MiXCR on the multiplex PCR reads; one entry per CDR3 protein. The sample lists some 99,000 distinct CDR3 sequences, over 55% occurring once. The template was RNA from unsorted bulk tissue. This non-tumor lung sample came from over 3 cm beyond the tumor edge. The sequencing sample was made of distant non-tumor lung tissue. All receptors derive from a man aged 55-75 years with non-small cell lung cancer.

A remark on this clonotype: Germline and junction disagree at one end, which may indicate a read error. The chain combines TRBV12-3 or TRBV12-4 with TRBJ2-2; 8 bases agree with TRBD1. There are 14 residues in the CDR3. The CDR3 reads CTSSRGRDAGELFF. In DNA, the CDR3 is TGTACCAGTAGCAGGGGGCGTGACGCCGGGGAGCTGTTTTTT.

As to this clonotype: It is likely a read error, because the conserved phenylalanine at the end of the CDR3 is missing. This chain connects TRBV11-3 to TRBJ2-1; 11 positions agree with TRBD1. Germline values: CDR1 SGHNT, CDR2 YENEEA. The CDR3 is made up of 18 amino acids. The DNA for the CDR3 is TGTGCAAGCAACTTAGAATTCCCTGGAGGACAGGGGGCCCATGAGCAGTTCTAC. Translation: CASNLEFPGGQGAHEQFY.

J is TRBJ1-6 and V is TRBV11-1; no definite D call. The germline gives CDR1 SGHAT, CDR2 FQDESV (reference sequence). V dropped 6 bases and J dropped 7 bases, with 16 bases sitting between them. The CDR3 covers 15 residues. CDR3 in DNA: TGTGCCAGCAGTCGAGGTCAGGTTAACAATTCACCCCTCCACTTT. This translates into CASSRGQVNNSPLHF.

In its sample, this clonotype is medium-sized. The genes are TRBV4-3 and TRBJ2-1; no clear D. Trimming shortened V by 5 bases and J by 6 bases, and 2 bases separated the two germline ends. The CDR3 is 10 residues long. Germline assignment: CDR1 LGHNA and CDR2 YSLEER. CDR3: CASSCNEQFF. The CDR3 nucleotides are TGCGCCAGCAGCTGCAATGAGCAGTTCTTC.

The chain employs TRBV20-1 and TRBJ2-1, with unresolved D. The CDR3 extends over 13 amino acids. Germline assignment: CDR1 DFQATT and CDR2 SNEGSKA (reference sequence). The V end lost 5 bases, the J end lost 8 bases, and 16 bases lay between the germline ends. Here the CDR3 reads CSAHASRRDEQFF. The CDR3 coding sequence is TGCAGTGCTCACGCCTCAAGGCGCGATGAGCAGTTCTTC.

Comment on this clonotype: This may arise from a read error, as a much more abundant clone is one base away. The chain recombines TRBV30 with TRBJ2-6; D is ambiguous. CDR1 and CDR2 (germline): GTSNPN, SVGIG (reference sequence). The CDR3 is 15 residues long. The CDR3 is CALSVRTPGANVLTF. Here the CDR3 DNA reads TGTGCCTTGAGTGTTCGGACCCCTGGGGCCAACGTCCTGACTTTC.

As for this clonotype: The junction departs from the called germline gene at one end, perhaps through a read error. The V and J genes are TRBV10-3 and TRBJ1-3, with TRBD1 matching over 8 bases. Germline assignment: CDR1 ENHRY and CDR2 SYGVKD. CDR3 length: 13 residues. The CDR3 is CTIKLDREDTIYF. In DNA form, the CDR3 reads TGTACCATCAAACTGGACAGGGAGGACACCATATATTTT.

This clonotype was seen repeatedly, ten times or more. J is TRBJ2-6 and V is TRBV12-3 or TRBV12-4, with D possibly being TRBD1 or TRBD2 (5 bases each). This CDR3 has 15 residues. V was shortened by 7 bases and J by 0 bases, with 10 bases between the two germline ends. CDR3 sequence reads: CASIGDLSGANVLTF. In DNA, the CDR3 is TGTGCCAGCATCGGGGACCTCTCTGGGGCCAACGTCCTGACTTTC.

The V and J genes are TRBV11-3 and TRBJ2-5; TRBD2 aligns across 9 bases. In germline, CDR1 is SGHNT, CDR2 YENEEA. The ends lost 6 bases at V and 5 bases at J; junction bases unmatched: 4. CDR3 size: 13 residues. This CDR3 reads CASRWTSDETQYF. The CDR3 DNA follows: TGTGCCAGCAGGTGGACTAGCGATGAGACCCAGTACTTC.

Notes on this clonotype: Compared with germline, one end of the junction differs, possibly owing to a read error. The rearrangement links TRBV4-1 to TRBJ2-3, with D uncertain. The CDR3 runs to 14 residues. Germline V CDR1 and CDR2: MGHRA, YSYEKL. For the CDR3, the DNA is TGCGCCAGTAGCCAAGACCCAGGCACAGATATGCAGTATTTT. Its protein is CASSQDPGTDMQYF.

As concerns this clonotype: The junction departs from germline at one end; a sequencing error may be responsible. This sequence joins TRBV11-3 and TRBJ2-3; D is uncertain. The CDR3 sequence is 13 residues long. CDR1 is SGHNT and CDR2 is YENEEA in the germline V gene. The CDR3 DNA follows: TGTGCCAGCAGTTTAGAAGTGACAGATACGCAGTATTTT. Residues: CASSLEVTDTQYF.

As regards this clonotype: One junction end does not reproduce the germline sequence, and a read error may be involved. V gene TRBV2 combines with J gene TRBJ2-1; 9 positions agree with TRBD1. Germline loops: CDR1 SNHLY, CDR2 FYNNEI. The CDR3 is 17 amino acids. This chain's CDR3 is CASSHSTDRGMDNGQFF. CDR3 sequence (DNA): TGTGCCAGCAGTCACTCTACGGACAGGGGTATGGACAATGGGCAGTTCTTC.

This clonotype was counted ten times or more. The chain uses TRBV5-4 and TRBJ2-7; the D is unclear. Germline V lookup: CDR1 SGHNT, CDR2 YYREEE (reference sequence). The CDR3 covers 13 residues. Trimming stripped 0 bases from V and 4 bases from J, with 8 bases between. CDR3 in DNA: TGTGCCAGCAGCTTGGGAGTGGGATACGAGCAGTACTTC. Translation: CASSLGVGYEQYF.

On this clonotype: It is likely a read error, because the conserved phenylalanine at the end of the CDR3 is missing. The DNA for the CDR3 is TGTGCCAGCAGCTCCAAGTTAAACGATGAGCAGTTCCTC. Its protein product is CASSSKLNDEQFL. The rearrangement joins TRBV14 to TRBJ2-1; D not certain. The germline V gene has CDR1 SGHDN and CDR2 FVKESK. V dropped 5 bases and J dropped 8 bases, with 13 bases sitting between them. This CDR3 has 13 amino acids.

This clonotype was seen a single time. The junction departs from germline at one end; a sequencing error may be responsible. The chain combines TRBV6-1 with TRBJ1-3; D ambiguous. There are 11 residues in the CDR3. The germline V gene encodes CDR1 MNHNS and CDR2 SASEGT. CDR3 sequence: CASSETNTIYF. CDR3 nucleotide sequence: TGTGCAAGCAGTGAAACGAACACCATATATTTT.

As concerns this clonotype: At one of its ends the junction is not consistent with the germline gene, which may arise from a read error. J is TRBJ2-7 and V is TRBV28, with TRBD2 matching over 11 bases. CDR1 is MDHEN and CDR2 is SYDVKM in the germline V gene. The CDR3 totals 15 residues. The CDR3 sequence is CAISPPLAGVGERYF. The CDR3 nucleotides are TGTGCCATCAGTCCCCCACTAGCGGGAGTAGGCGAGCGGTACTTC.

The count of this clonotype is one. This could be a read error, since a much larger clone is one nucleotide away. This chain connects TRBV7-9 to TRBJ1-2; 7 bases are a match to TRBD1. CDR3 size: 16 residues. Germline V gene lookup returns CDR1 SEHNR and CDR2 FQNEAQ (reference sequence). The CDR3 bases are TGTGCCAGCAGCTTACAAGACAGGGAGCTCCTCTATGGCTACATCTTC. This encodes CASSLQDRELLYGYIF.

The CDR3, as DNA: TGTGTCAGTAGCACCGCGGGACAGGGGCGTTACAAGCAGTACTTC. This codes for CVSSTAGQGRYKQYF. The chain couples TRBV11-1 to TRBJ2-7; TRBD1 agrees at 10 bases. This CDR3 has 15 residues. Germline-derived CDR1 and CDR2 are SGHAT and FQDESV (reference sequence).

This clonotype was picked up a small number of times. At one end, the junction sequence differs from germline, possibly due to a read error. This chain joins TRBV20-1 and TRBJ2-1; D uncertain. CDR1 is DFQATT and CDR2 is SNEGSKA in the germline V gene (reference sequence). The CDR3 runs to 13 residues. CDR3 DNA: TGCAGAGCTACCCTCCCGATCAACAATGAGCAGTTCTTC. It specifies CRATLPINNEQFF.

In this sample, this clonotype turned up a few times. An end of the junction does not agree with germline; a read error may underlie this. The rearrangement joins TRBV12-3 or TRBV12-4 to TRBJ2-3; 9 bases are shared with TRBD2. The CDR3 totals 17 residues. The chain's CDR3 is CARSLKLAGASTDTQYF. CDR3 nucleotide sequence: TGTGCCAGAAGTTTAAAGTTAGCGGGGGCCAGCACAGATACGCAGTATTTT.

The chain links TRBV29-1 to TRBJ2-1; 7 bases align to TRBD2. V dropped 5 bases and J dropped 4; count of bases not matched to a gene: 8. There are 14 residues in the CDR3. CDR1 and CDR2 from the germline V gene are SQVTM and ANQGSEA. CDR3 sequence (DNA): TGCAGCGTTAGACTAGCAGGCACATACAATGAGCAGTTCTTC. This encodes CSVRLAGTYNEQFF.